The T cell receptor (beta chain) described here comes from a study of blood T cell repertoires in COVID-19. Study summary: The samples span acute and convalescent COVID-19 from the United States, Italy and Spain.

Clones were read by immunoSEQ multiplex PCR, and TCRdb kept only the in-frame ones, dropping some. The sample records about 39,000 clones, roughly four fifths being singletons. Trimming took 3 bases from V and 5 from J, leaving 10 bases between them. The CDR3 runs 13 residues. CDR1 and CDR2 from the germline V gene are SEHNR and FQNEAQ (reference sequence). The chain carries TRBV7-9 and TRBJ1-1; D not certain. The sequenced sample consisted of peripheral blood. The sequence was collected from a human donor in a cohort sampled during active or convalescent COVID-19. The donor label of this sample is uncertain. The CDR3, as DNA: TGTGCCAGCAGCTTTATGCAGGCGACTGAAGCTTTCTTT. Translating gives CASSFMQATEAFF.